This passage covers 20 T cell receptor beta chains from one sample sequenced in a study of control samples from healthy donors and cancer patients. Sequencing was performed with immunoSEQ multiplex PCR; in TCRdb, only in-frame clones are kept and a portion is missing. The sample lists approximately 50,000 clones, 85% to 95% seen once, with roughly 0.8% in the top ten. The sequenced sample consisted of PBMCs. The origin of the receptors is a man aged 25-40 years with colorectal cancer.

This chain connects TRBV30 to TRBJ2-6; 12 bases match TRBD1. The CDR3 is made up of 15 amino acids. Germline loops: CDR1 GTSNPN, CDR2 SVGIG (reference sequence). The CDR3 DNA reads TGTGCGTGGGGACAGGGGGCTTCTGGGGCCAACGTCCTGACTTTC. Its translation is CAWGQGASGANVLTF.

This clone has just a few counts. CDR3 in DNA: TGTGCCAGCAGCCCATATCAGGGTGGTACCACTGAAGCTTTCTTT. Its translation is CASSPYQGGTTEAFF. The V and J genes are TRBV7-2 and TRBJ1-1, with D perhaps TRBD1 (5 bases). CDR3 length: 15 residues. CDR1 SGHTA and CDR2 FQGNSA come from the germline V gene. The germline V and J ends were trimmed by 5 bases and 4 bases, with 17 bases remaining between them.

This sequence joins TRBV7-9 and TRBJ2-6; unclear D gene. Germline lookup yields CDR1 SEHNR and CDR2 FQNEAQ (reference sequence). There are 15 residues in the CDR3. The V and J ends lost 1 base and 0 bases respectively, with 4 bases between them. In nucleotides, the CDR3 is TGTGCCAGCAGCTTAGATGGCTCTGGGGCCAACGTCCTGACTTTC. Amino acids: CASSLDGSGANVLTF. The full variable domain, rest sourced from reference TRBV7-9 and TRBJ2-6, is DTGVSQNPRHKITKRGQNVTFRCDPISEHNRLYWYRQTLGQGPEFLTYFQNEAQLEKSRLLSDRFSAERPKGSFSTLEIQRTEQGDSAMYLCASSLDGSGANVLTFGAGSRLTVL.

V usage is TRBV7-8 and J usage is TRBJ2-5; D unresolved. The V end lost 1 base, the J end lost 5 bases, and 8 bases lay between the germline ends. The CDR3 spans 13 residues. The germline CDR1 and CDR2 sequences are SGHVS and FQNEAQ. The DNA of the CDR3 is TGTGCCAGCAGCTTAGTATTCCGGGAGACCCAGTACTTC. Its protein product is CASSLVFRETQYF.

The V gene is TRBV7-9, the J gene TRBJ2-2, with TRBD2 identical over 15 bases. The length of the CDR3 is 19 residues. With V trimmed by 4 bases and J by 4 bases, 10 bases remained unmatched. Per germline, CDR1 SEHNR and CDR2 FQNEAQ (reference sequence). The CDR3 sequence is CASSSGLAGGRFVTGELFF. CDR3 in DNA: TGTGCCAGCAGCTCAGGACTAGCGGGGGGGCGTTTTGTCACCGGGGAGCTGTTTTTT.

The chain is built from TRBV24-1 and TRBJ1-2; D possibly corresponds to TRBD1 (6 bases). The germline CDR1 and CDR2 sequences are KGHDR and SFDVKD. The CDR3 is made up of 14 amino acids. V was clipped by 6 bases and J by 7 bases, with 17 bases between them. The CDR3 bases are TGTGCCACCAGTCCACCGGGACAAGTGAGTGGCTACACCTTC. Translating it yields CATSPPGQVSGYTF.

The chain recombines TRBV2 with TRBJ2-1; unclear D gene. CDR1 and CDR2 (germline): SNHLY, FYNNEI. Trimming removed 1 base from V and 5 bases from J, with 12 bases in between. This CDR3 is built from 15 residues. The CDR3 loop reads CASSEGGVGNNEQFF. In nucleotides, the CDR3 is TGTGCCAGCAGTGAAGGTGGGGTAGGAAACAATGAGCAGTTCTTC. Supplemented by reference TRBV2 and TRBJ2-1, the full variable domain reads EPEVTQTPSHQVTQMGQEVILRCVPISNHLYFYWYRQILGQKVEFLVSFYNNEISEKSEIFDDQFSVERPDGSNFTLKIRSTKLEDSAMYFCASSEGGVGNNEQFFGPGTRLTVL.

The chain employs TRBV9 and TRBJ2-3, with D unresolved. Germline values: CDR1 SGDLS, CDR2 YYNGEE. CDR3 size: 14 residues. V was cut by 0 bases and J by 4 bases, with 9 bases left in between. This CDR3 is CASSVGGAPDTQYF. The DNA of the CDR3 is TGTGCCAGCAGCGTAGGCGGAGCGCCAGATACGCAGTATTTT.

The V gene is TRBV4-2, the J gene TRBJ2-1, with 7 bases fitting TRBD1. Germline lookup yields CDR1 LGHNA and CDR2 YNFKEQ. V trimming: 0 bases; J trimming: 8 bases; junction bases outside the gene matches: 4. CDR3 length: 14 amino acids. The CDR3 sequence: CASSQEQGPDEQFF. In DNA form, the CDR3 reads TGTGCCAGCAGCCAAGAACAGGGGCCTGATGAGCAGTTCTTC.

The V and J genes are TRBV5-6 and TRBJ1-2; D is uncertain. V shed 4 bases and J shed 5 bases, with 21 bases lying between them. The CDR3 runs to 16 residues. The germline V gene encodes CDR1 SGHDT and CDR2 YYEEEE. CDR3 loop: CASSLQNRHLSYGYTF. DNA for the CDR3: TGTGCCAGCAGCCTACAGAATCGACATCTCTCTTATGGCTACACCTTC.

This clone was found once. The CDR3 reads CASSVAGYLNTGANVLTF. The CDR3 DNA reads TGTGCCAGCAGCGTAGCAGGGTATCTCAACACTGGGGCCAACGTCCTGACTTTC. The chain recombines TRBV9 with TRBJ2-6; D is perhaps TRBD1 (5 bases). Per germline, CDR1 SGDLS and CDR2 YYNGEE. V was trimmed by 0 bases and J by 2 bases, leaving 15 bases between them. This CDR3 contains 18 residues.

V gene TRBV27 combines with J gene TRBJ2-3, with D uncertain. V was cut by 7 bases and J by 2 bases, with 10 bases left in between. Germline CDR1 and CDR2: MNHEY and SMNVEV (reference sequence). The CDR3 covers 13 residues. CDR3 DNA sequence: TGTGCCAGCATAGTCAGAAACACAGATACGCAGTATTTT. Its protein is CASIVRNTDTQYF.

CDR3 sequence (DNA): TGTGCCAGCAGCCCGCAGGGTGTCCTTGGCTCTGGGGCCAACGTCCTGACTTTC. The encoded protein is CASSPQGVLGSGANVLTF. J is TRBJ2-6 and V is TRBV6-2 or TRBV6-3; a weak D match, TRBD1 (5 bases). This CDR3 region has 18 residues. V was clipped by 6 bases and J by 0 bases, with 18 bases between them. Germline CDR1 and CDR2: MNHEY and SVGEGT.

V gene TRBV18 combines with J gene TRBJ1-6, with 9 bases fitting TRBD1. The CDR3 spans 15 residues. After removal of 5 bases from V and 7 bases from J, the junction contained 6 bases not matched to a gene. From germline, CDR1 is KGHSH and CDR2 LQKENI. CDR3 sequence reads: CASSLKGQGNSPLHF. CDR3 DNA sequence: TGTGCCAGCTCATTAAAGGGACAGGGAAATTCACCCCTCCACTTT.

This chain links TRBV7-9 with TRBJ1-1; D is unclear. This CDR3 comprises 14 residues. Germline V CDR1 and CDR2: SEHNR, FQNEAQ (reference sequence). With 7 bases removed from V and 0 bases from J, the gap between germline ends came to 12 bases. CDR3 sequence: CASTLRAVNTEAFF. CDR3 nucleotides: TGTGCCAGCACCCTCCGGGCGGTGAACACTGAAGCTTTCTTT.

The V call is TRBV19, the J call TRBJ2-2, with D perhaps matching TRBD1 or TRBD2 (5 bases each). Germline-derived CDR1 and CDR2 are LNHDA and SQIVND (reference sequence). CDR3 length equals 16 residues. Trimming pared 3 bases from V and 5 bases from J, leaving 16 bases between. CDR3 residues: CASSMTAGARTGELFF. Here the CDR3 DNA reads TGTGCCAGTAGTATGACGGCCGGGGCCAGGACCGGGGAGCTGTTTTTT.

The rearrangement links TRBV6-5 to TRBJ2-5, with 8 bases identical to TRBD2. From germline, CDR1 is MNHEY and CDR2 SVGAGI. Unmatched junction bases numbered 11, after V lost 6 bases and J lost 5 bases. This CDR3 region has 15 residues. CDR3 in amino acids: CASRPWSGTSETQYF. The CDR3 nucleotides read TGTGCCAGCAGACCTTGGTCCGGGACTAGTGAGACCCAGTACTTC.

The gene calls are TRBV4-1 and TRBJ2-7, with D perhaps matching TRBD2 (5 bases). Trimming shortened V by 0 bases and J by 0 bases, and 12 bases separated the two germline ends. CDR1 MGHRA and CDR2 YSYEKL come from the germline V gene. The CDR3 has 16 amino acids. CDR3 region: CASSQDDRGYSYEQYF. For the CDR3, the DNA is TGCGCCAGCAGCCAAGATGATCGGGGTTACTCCTACGAGCAGTACTTC.

This clone was detected only once. The rearrangement links TRBV29-1 to TRBJ2-2; D is ambiguous. The CDR3 covers 13 residues. Germline CDR1 reads SQVTM; CDR2 reads ANQGSEA. V lost 3 bases and J lost 1, with 6 bases in between. The CDR3 region has the DNA TGCAGCGTTGACGACGGGAACACCGGGGAGCTGTTTTTT. This codes for CSVDDGNTGELFF.

This clone was counted between two and nine times. V usage is TRBV9 and J usage is TRBJ1-2; 8 bases are a match to TRBD1. CDR1 and CDR2 (germline): SGDLS, YYNGEE. The CDR3 is 14 amino acids. Losses at the gene ends were 2 bases for V and 5 bases for J; bases not matched to a gene: 5. The CDR3: CASSVGQELYGYTF. The CDR3 bases are TGTGCCAGCAGCGTGGGACAGGAGCTATATGGCTACACCTTC.